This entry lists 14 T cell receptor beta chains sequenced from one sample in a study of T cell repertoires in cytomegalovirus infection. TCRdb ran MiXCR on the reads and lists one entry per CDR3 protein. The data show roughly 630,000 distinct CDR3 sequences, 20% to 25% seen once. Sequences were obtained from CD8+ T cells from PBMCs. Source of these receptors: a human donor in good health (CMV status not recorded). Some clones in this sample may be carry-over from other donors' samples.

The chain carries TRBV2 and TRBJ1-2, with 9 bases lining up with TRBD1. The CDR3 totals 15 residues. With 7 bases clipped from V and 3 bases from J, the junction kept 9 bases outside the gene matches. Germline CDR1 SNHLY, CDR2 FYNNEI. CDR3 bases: TGTGCCAGCAAGGACAGGGGAGAGCTGGACTATGGCTACACCTTC. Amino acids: CASKDRGELDYGYTF.

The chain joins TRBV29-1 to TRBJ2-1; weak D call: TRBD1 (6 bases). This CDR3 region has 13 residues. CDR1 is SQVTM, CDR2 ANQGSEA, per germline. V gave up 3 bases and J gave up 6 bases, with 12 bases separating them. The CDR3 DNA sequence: TGCAGCGTTGACGGACAGAATACCAATGAGCAGTTCTTC. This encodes CSVDGQNTNEQFF.

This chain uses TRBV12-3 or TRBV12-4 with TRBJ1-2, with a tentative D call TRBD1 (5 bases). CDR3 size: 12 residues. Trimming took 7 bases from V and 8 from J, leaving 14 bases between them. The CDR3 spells CASMIGGEGYTF. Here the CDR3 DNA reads TGTGCCAGCATGATTGGGGGGGAAGGCTACACCTTC.

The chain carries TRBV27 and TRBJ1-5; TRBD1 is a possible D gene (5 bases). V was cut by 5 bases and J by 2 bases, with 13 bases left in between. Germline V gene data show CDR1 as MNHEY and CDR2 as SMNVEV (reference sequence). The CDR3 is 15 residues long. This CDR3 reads CASSVGTTGNQPQHF. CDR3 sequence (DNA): TGTGCCAGCAGTGTCGGGACTACGGGCAATCAGCCCCAGCATTTT.

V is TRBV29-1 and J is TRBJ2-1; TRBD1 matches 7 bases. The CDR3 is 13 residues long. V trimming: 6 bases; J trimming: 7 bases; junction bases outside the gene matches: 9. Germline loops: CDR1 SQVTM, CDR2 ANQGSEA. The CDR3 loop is CSVWGSGGNEQFF. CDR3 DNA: TGCAGCGTCTGGGGTTCAGGGGGTAATGAGCAGTTCTTC.

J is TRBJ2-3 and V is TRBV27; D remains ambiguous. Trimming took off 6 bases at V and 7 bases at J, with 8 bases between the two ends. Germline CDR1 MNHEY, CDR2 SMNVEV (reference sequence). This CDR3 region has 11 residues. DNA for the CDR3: TGTGCCAGCAGATTTGGGAATACGCAGTATTTT. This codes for CASRFGNTQYF.

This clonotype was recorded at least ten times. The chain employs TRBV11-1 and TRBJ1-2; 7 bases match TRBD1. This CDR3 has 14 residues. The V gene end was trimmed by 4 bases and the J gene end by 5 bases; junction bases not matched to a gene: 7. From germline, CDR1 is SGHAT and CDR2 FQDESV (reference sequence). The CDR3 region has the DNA TGTGCCAGCAGCTCAGCGACAGGGCGGTATGGCTACACCTTC. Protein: CASSSATGRYGYTF.

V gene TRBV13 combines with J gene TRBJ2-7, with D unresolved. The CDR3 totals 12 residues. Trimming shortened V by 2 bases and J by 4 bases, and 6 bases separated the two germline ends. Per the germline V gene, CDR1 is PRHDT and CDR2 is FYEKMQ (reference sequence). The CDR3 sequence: CASSLFPYEQYF. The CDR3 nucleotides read TGTGCCAGCAGCTTATTCCCGTACGAGCAGTACTTC.

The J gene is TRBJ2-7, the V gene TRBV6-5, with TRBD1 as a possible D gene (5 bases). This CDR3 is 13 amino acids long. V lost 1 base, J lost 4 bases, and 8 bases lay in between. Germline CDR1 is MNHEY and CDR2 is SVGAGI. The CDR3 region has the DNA TGTGCCAGCAGTTACTTCGACAGTTACGAGCAGTACTTC. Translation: CASSYFDSYEQYF.

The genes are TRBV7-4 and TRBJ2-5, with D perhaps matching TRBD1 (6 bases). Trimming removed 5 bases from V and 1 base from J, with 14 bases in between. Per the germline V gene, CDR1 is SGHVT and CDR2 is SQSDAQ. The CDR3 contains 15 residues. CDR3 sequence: CASSPRLGGQETQYF. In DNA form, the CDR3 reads TGTGCCAGCAGCCCCCGATTAGGGGGCCAAGAGACCCAGTACTTC. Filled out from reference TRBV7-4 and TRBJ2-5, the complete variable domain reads GAGVSQSPRYKVAKRGRDVALRCDSISGHVTLYWYRQTLGQGSEVLTYSQSDAQRDKSGRPSGRFSAERPERSVSTLKIQRTEQGDSAVYLCASSPRLGGQETQYFGPGTRLLVL.

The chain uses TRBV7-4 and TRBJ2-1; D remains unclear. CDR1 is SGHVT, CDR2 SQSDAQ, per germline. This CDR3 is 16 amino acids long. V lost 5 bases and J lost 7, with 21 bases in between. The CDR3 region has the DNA TGTGCCAGCAGCCCCGTGGGAACAGCAGCCCGTAATGAGCAGTTCTTC. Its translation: CASSPVGTAARNEQFF.

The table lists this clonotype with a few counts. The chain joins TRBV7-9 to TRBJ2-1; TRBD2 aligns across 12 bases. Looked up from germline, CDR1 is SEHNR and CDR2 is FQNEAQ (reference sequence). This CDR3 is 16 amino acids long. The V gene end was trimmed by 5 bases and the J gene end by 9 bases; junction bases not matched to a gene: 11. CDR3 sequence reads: CASSPLAGGPHGEQFF. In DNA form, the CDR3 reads TGTGCCAGCAGCCCCCTAGCGGGGGGGCCTCACGGTGAGCAGTTCTTC.

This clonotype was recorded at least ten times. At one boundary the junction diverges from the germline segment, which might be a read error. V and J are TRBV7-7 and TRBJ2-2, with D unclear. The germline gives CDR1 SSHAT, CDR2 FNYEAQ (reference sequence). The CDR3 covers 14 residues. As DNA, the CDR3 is TGTGCTAGCAGCTGGGTACAGAACACCGGGGAGCTGTTTTTT. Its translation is CASSWVQNTGELFF.

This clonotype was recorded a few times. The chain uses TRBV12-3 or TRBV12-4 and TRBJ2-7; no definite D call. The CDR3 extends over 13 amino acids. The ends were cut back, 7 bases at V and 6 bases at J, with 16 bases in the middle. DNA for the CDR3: TGTGCCAGCATGGCAATGTTGGATGCCGAGCAGTACTTC. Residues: CASMAMLDAEQYF.